The T cell receptor beta chain described here comes from a study of T cell repertoires in cytomegalovirus infection. Notes on the study in general: The cumulative frequency of public TCR beta families identified carriers of CMV plus the relevant HLA.

Trimming left V 0 bases short and J 0 bases short, with 15 bases between. Germline CDR1 is DFQATT and CDR2 is SNEGSKA (reference sequence). The CDR3 has 16 residues. As to this clonotype: What it binds is unknown.

Each CDR3 protein is one row after TCRdb ran MiXCR on the reads. Of around 260,000 distinct CDR3 sequences listed, around 25% were seen once; the top ten hold approximately 15%. The sequence derives from a human donor in good health (CMV status not recorded). Some clones in this sample may be carry-over from other donors' samples. The chain uses TRBV20-1 and TRBJ2-7, with D tentatively TRBD1 or TRBD2 (6 bases each). Sequenced sample: PBMCs. The CDR3 nucleotides are TGCAGTGCTAGAGATTTAAGGGGGGAGTCCTCCTACGAGCAGTACTTC. It codes for CSARDLRGESSYEQYF.